Below, one T cell receptor (beta chain) is given with its context. The table lists this clone with many counts. Its target antigen remains unknown. No much larger clonotype is one base removed from it; base qualities were not supplied. Unmatched junction bases come to 4, with V trimmed by 3 bases and J by 6 bases. Inclusive of the bounding cysteine and phenylalanine, the CDR3 is 15 residues long. Of the read, only the CDR3 DNA is kept; its 45 bases are in frame from base 1. Looking up the germline V gene yields CDR1 KGHSH and CDR2 LQKENI. This entry comes from a study of cytomegalovirus exposure and HLA in healthy donors (dated by TCRdb to 2017 to 2019). Study-wide context: According to an earlier analysis of several hundred of the donors, 200 million or so T cells yielded 90 million to 140 million unique TCR beta sequences and 276 Gb of sequence data. Roughly 300 gigabases of sequencing data and 70 million to 95 million unique TCR sequences made up an early release that covered 640 HLA-typed donors. Of the roughly 400 genotyped donors, around 81% fell in the genetic ancestry cluster associated with self-reported Caucasian donors. The aim of the study was to test whether cataloging public T cell receptors could identify signatures of past pathogen exposure. The study used immunosequencing to profile the T cell repertoires of several hundred subjects and linked those repertoires to cytomegalovirus serostatus. In addition to the first cohort of 650 to 800 subjects, a separate validation cohort of approximately 110 different subjects was used. To predict cytomegalovirus infection status, the study combined high-throughput TCR immunosequencing, statistical association of individual TCRs with disease status, and machine learning. A later analysis re-analyzed previously published TCR beta repertoires from 600 to 850 donors and added high-resolution HLA genotyping to study TCR occurrence patterns. The later analysis used no new phenotypic data to find candidate immune exposures, relying instead on TCR beta sequences and their occurrence across donors. In an earlier analysis of 550 to 700 of the donors, high-throughput TCR beta sequencing was used to judge whether each TCR beta V gene segment behaved as functional or pseudogenic. Donor age, sex, ethnicity and CMV serostatus were compiled alongside the repertoire data. A later genetic analysis used genome-wide SNP genotypes for about 65% of the roughly 670 donors, treating that subset as a discovery cohort. All discovery cohort repertoires had been generated on a single sequencing platform. HLA typing included class I and class II loci at four-digit resolution. The number of donors typed differed by locus, with about 629-630 for A, B, C, DRB1 and DQB1, around 560 for DQA1, approximately 570 for DPA1, and 472 for DPB1. Roughly five DR-DQ haplotypes were handled as single units for association and clustering, since linkage in the cohort was strong. Among some 400 genotyped donors of the cohort, an average of about 220,000 unique TCR beta nucleotide sequences was sequenced per donor, of which about 19% were non-productive. What the study reported, not specific to this receptor: A later analysis found that HLA-associated TCR beta chains were more clonally expanded and had lower generation probabilities than equally common non-associated chains. Roughly uniform sequencing depth across donors was assumed in presence/absence analyses, although this assumption may not hold. Several of the top co-occurrence clusters appeared to be linked to parvovirus B19, influenza, CMV and Epstein-Barr virus, according to a later analysis. In an earlier analysis of approximately 590 of the donors, most TCR beta V segments appeared in productive rearrangements about 90% or about 30% of the time, broadly matching IMGT annotations. Across donors, most TCR sequences were observed very rarely, whereas some public TCRs were present in many individuals. It was suggested by the authors that the approach could potentially be generalized to other disease states and immunological phenotypes. Because some donors lacked HLA typing at each locus, the association tests relied only on the typed subset. When HLA alleles, especially DR and DQ, strongly co-occurred, TCR associations were difficult to assign to individual alleles. A further reported finding was that TCR beta sequences accurately predicted the HLA-A and HLA-B alleles for most subjects in the first cohort. A cluster of highly shared sequence variants was judged likely to represent a technical artifact of the sequencing pipeline. In a later analysis, the rate of TCR association differed among HLA loci, with DRB1 alleles having the most associated TCRs and HLA-C alleles having the fewest. Specific HLA alleles were associated with more than 15,000 TCR beta sequences at a false discovery rate of 0.05 in a later analysis. Correlated functional status among segregating V segments might be attributable to linkage disequilibrium, but an unknown experimental factor could not be ruled out. The only immune exposure information available for the cohort was CMV serostatus. In the study, 164 TCR beta chains were listed as associated with cytomegalovirus. Because counts were too low, more than 15 rarely observed V segments, including chromosome 9 orphons, were excluded from the earlier analysis of around 640 of the donors. In a later analysis, most CMV-associated TCR beta chains were found to appear HLA-restricted, with HLA associations seemingly driven largely by CMV exposure. Cytomegalovirus status was reported to be diagnosed by the classifier with high specificity and sensitivity in both the original and validation cohorts. Only TCR beta chains were sequenced in this cohort, and the absence of alpha or paired-chain data limited detectable features. Three of the identified cytomegalovirus-associated TCR beta chains were confirmed in vitro to be specific for cytomegalovirus antigens. Some IMGT-functional V segments, including TRBV6-2 and TRBV6-3, could not be distinguished by the 87-base-pair reads and were therefore excluded. A later genetic analysis reported fewer N-insertions in productive TCRs among donors in an Asian-associated ancestry cluster than the roughly 700-donor mean. V-gene and J-gene trimming of TCR beta chains was associated with a missense DCLRE1C variant in a later genetic analysis, and the association was replicated in an independent cohort.

Library prep was done by the immunoSEQ multiplex PCR assay. For the multiplex PCR, a mixture combining 60 forward primers for TCR Vbeta segments and 13 reverse primers for TCR Jbeta segments was used. The CDR3 region of rearranged TCR beta genes was amplified from genomic DNA with a multiplex PCR assay. Amplified TCR beta libraries were sequenced as 87-base-pair reads on the Illumina HiSeq System. As for the authors' bioinformatics: In a later analysis, roughly 80 million unique TCR beta chains were counted across the 500 to 700 repertoires, and approximately 11 million of these chains were shared by at least two donors. Raw reads were error-corrected and collapsed into unique sequences by a nearest-neighbor algorithm in which closely related sequences were merged to remove PCR and sequencing errors. Alignment of CDR3 sequences to IMGT reference sequences was used to assign V, D and J gene segments. For a sequence to be retained, a match of at least six nucleotides to both a V gene segment and a J gene segment was required. Rearrangements were called productive when the CDR3 lacked stop codons and stayed in frame with V and J; all others were non-productive. Following IMGT convention, CDR3 was defined as the stretch from the second conserved V-encoded cysteine up to the conserved J-encoded phenylalanine. In an earlier analysis of approximately 590 of the donors, sequences lacking an unambiguous match to a single V gene segment were excluded. In an earlier analysis of 587 of the donors, a V segment was called functional when productive rearrangements were above 56.7%, and segregating when the standard deviation between donors exceeded 5%. To diagnose cytomegalovirus status from the catalog of TCR beta chain sequences, a statistical classification framework was built. In a later analysis, V and J genes were assigned by comparing TCR nucleotide sequences against IMGT/GENE-DB human TR gene sequences. A later analysis assigned CDR3 sequences and most-parsimonious VDJ recombination scenarios with the TCRdist pipeline. In a later analysis, every TCR beta chain was defined by the combination of its CDR3 amino acid sequence and its V-gene family, and reads without a unique V-gene family were dropped. A later analysis removed 600 or so highly shared, low-generation-probability nucleotide sequences to deal with suspected cross-contamination and a sequencing artifact. In a later analysis, a clonal expansion index was calculated for each public chain from normalized within-repertoire ranks of inferred template counts. In a later analysis, generation probabilities were computed using a VDJ recombination model fitted to out-of-frame rearrangements, and the results were checked against IGoR. In a later analysis, TCR-TCR, TCR-HLA and TCR-CMV co-occurrence was scored with hypergeometric tests, and a repertoire-size bias correction was applied to TCR pairs. To estimate false discovery rates, a later analysis permuted the HLA or CMV assignments 20 times. In a later analysis, co-occurring TCRs were grouped using DBSCAN, with TCRdist sequence similarity added in when clustering inside HLA-allele-positive subsets. For co-occurrence clustering, repertoires with fewer than 30,000 or more than 120,000 public chains were excluded, along with roughly 5 repertoires with anomalous nucleotide sharing. The table was pulled from immuneACCESS by TCRdb, which kept in-frame rearrangements only. Such tables lose some clones; where checked, under half of the loss comes from unresolved V genes, and the rest has no known cause. That table furnishes V, J and clone size, whereas the DNA furnished D and trimming. The sample table lists 85,000 to 100,000 clones, more than 70% of them with a count of one. The ten largest clones capture roughly 3.8% of the sample.

The cohort comprised 710 or so healthy bone marrow donors. At the time of sampling, every cohort member was nominally healthy, though immune exposures that went unrecorded were likely present. The donor was CMV seronegative and belonged to the group of 350 or so seronegative cohort members. A peripheral blood sample was provided by each donor, and peripheral blood mononuclear cells were used for TCR beta sequencing. Genomic DNA extraction from the blood cell samples was performed with the Qiagen DNeasy Blood Extraction Kit. The V gene is TRBV18 and the J gene is TRBJ2-7; TRBD2 aligns with 14 central bases. Input material: PBMCs. The receptor was isolated from a woman aged 40 to 50 in good health and CMV-seronegative. The CDR3 reads as follows: CASSPGLAGVGEQYF. The nucleotide sequence reads TGTGCCAGCTCACCGGGACTAGCGGGGGTGGGCGAGCAGTACTTC.